These 24 T cell receptor beta chains were all obtained from the same sample, sequenced in a study of blood T cell repertoires in COVID-19. Some clones are missing from TCRdb's copy, which holds only in-frame ones; the method was immunoSEQ multiplex PCR. The sample has 200,000 to 250,000 clones; roughly 90% are singletons. The specimen was peripheral blood. All receptors come from a woman aged 55-70 years with acute or convalescent COVID-19.

The V gene is TRBV6-5, the J gene TRBJ2-2; 8 nucleotides align to TRBD1. The CDR3 loop spans 13 amino acids. The junction had 2 bases not matched to a gene; V was cut back by 6 bases and J by 5 bases. Germline V gene data show CDR1 as MNHEY and CDR2 as SVGAGI. CDR3 amino acids: CASRQGVTGELFF. In nucleotides, the CDR3 is TGTGCCAGCAGACAGGGGGTGACCGGGGAGCTGTTTTTT.

The CDR3 sequence: CASSTSTGYAPQPQHF. The CDR3, as DNA: TGTGCCAGTAGTACTTCGACAGGATACGCACCCCAGCCCCAGCATTTT. V gene TRBV19 combines with J gene TRBJ1-5, with D possibly being TRBD1 (6 bases). Germline-derived CDR1 and CDR2 are LNHDA and SQIVND (reference sequence). The CDR3 has 16 amino acids. The V end lost 4 bases, the J end lost 7 bases, and 20 bases lay between the germline ends.

The chain is built from TRBV7-3 and TRBJ1-6; 10 bases are shared with TRBD1. With V trimmed by 3 bases and J by 6 bases, 2 bases remained unmatched. Germline V CDR1 and CDR2: SGHTA, FQGTGA. CDR3 length: 15 amino acids. CDR3 sequence (DNA): TGTGCCAGCAGCTTGGGACAGGGGTCTAATTCACCCCTCCACTTT. It translates to CASSLGQGSNSPLHF. Filled out from reference TRBV7-3 and TRBJ1-6, the complete variable domain reads GAGVSQTPSNKVTEKGKYVELRCDPISGHTALYWYRQSLGQGPEFLIYFQGTGAADDSGLPNDRFFAVRPEGSVSTLKIQRTERGDSAVYLCASSLGQGSNSPLHFGNGTRLTVT.

This sequence joins TRBV10-3 and TRBJ1-4; D not resolved. Germline V gene data show CDR1 as ENHRY and CDR2 as SYGVKD. Deletions cut 11 bases from V and 0 bases from J, with 10 bases between. This CDR3 has 13 amino acids. CDR3 DNA: TGTGCCTCGGGGAGGGCAACTAATGAAAAACTGTTTTTT. Protein sequence: CASGRATNEKLFF.

This clone was observed once. The chain combines TRBV19 with TRBJ1-5; 8 bases align to TRBD1. The CDR3 has 17 residues. Germline V CDR1 and CDR2: LNHDA, SQIVND (reference sequence). V lost 5 bases, J lost 3 bases, and 12 bases stayed unmatched. The CDR3 protein is CASSPADRASNNQPQHF. CDR3 coding DNA: TGTGCCAGTAGTCCCGCGGACAGGGCTAGTAACAATCAGCCCCAGCATTTT.

The chain links TRBV11-3 to TRBJ2-2; weak D call: TRBD1 (5 bases). Germline CDR1 reads SGHNT; CDR2 reads YENEEA. Trimming left V 5 bases short and J 4 bases short, with 14 bases between. This CDR3 spans 15 amino acids. The CDR3 sequence: CASSLQQVSTGELFF. DNA of the CDR3: TGTGCCAGCAGCCTACAACAGGTTTCCACCGGGGAGCTGTTTTTT. The whole variable domain, remainder taken from reference TRBV11-3 and TRBJ2-2, is EAGVVQSPRYKIIEKKQPVAFWCNPISGHNTLYWYLQNLGQGPELLIRYENEEAVDDSQLPKDRFSAERLKGVDSTLKIQPAELGDSAVYLCASSLQQVSTGELFFGEGSRLTVL.

The chain is built from TRBV5-1 and TRBJ2-3, with a tentative D call TRBD1 (6 bases). Germline-derived CDR1 and CDR2 are SGHRS and YFSETQ. The CDR3 runs to 16 residues. Trimming shortened V by 4 bases and J by 0 bases, and 15 bases separated the two germline ends. The DNA of the CDR3 is TGCGCCAGCAGCCCCGGACAGAGGTCGAGCACAGATACGCAGTATTTT. Translating gives CASSPGQRSSTDTQYF.

CDR3 coding DNA: TGTGCCAGCAGCTTGGTTCGGACAGGGGGAATCACCGGGGAGCTGTTTTTT. It yields the protein CASSLVRTGGITGELFF. V gene TRBV5-8 combines with J gene TRBJ2-2, with TRBD1 identical over 10 bases. The CDR3 is made up of 17 amino acids. V gave up 0 bases and J gave up 4 bases; unmatched junction bases: 6. Per germline, CDR1 SGHTS and CDR2 YDEGEE. Complete variable domain (other parts from reference TRBV5-8 and TRBJ2-2): EAGVTQSPTHLIKTRGQQATLRCSPISGHTSVYWYQQALGLGLQFLLWYDEGEERNRGNFPPRFSGRQFPNYSSELNVNALELEDSALYLCASSLVRTGGITGELFFGEGSRLTVL.

This chain links TRBV10-2 with TRBJ2-2; 10 bases map to TRBD2. V gave up 2 bases and J gave up 8 bases; unmatched junction bases: 5. Germline loops: CDR1 WSHSY, CDR2 SAAADI. The CDR3 sequence is 15 residues long. The CDR3 region has the DNA TGCGCCAGCAGTGAGGCTAGCGGGAGTGGAGGGGAGCTGTTTTTT. This gives the protein CASSEASGSGGELFF.

The genes are TRBV14 and TRBJ2-5; 15 nucleotides match TRBD2. Germline assignment: CDR1 SGHDN and CDR2 FVKESK. This CDR3 spans 17 amino acids. Trimming took 4 bases from V and 2 from J; bases not matched to a gene: 5. CDR3 nucleotides: TGTGCCAGCAGCCGCGGGACTAGCGGGAGGTCTCAAGAGACCCAGTACTTC. It specifies CASSRGTSGRSQETQYF.

J is TRBJ2-3 and V is TRBV7-3, with D uncertain. V gave up 5 bases and J gave up 6 bases, with 15 bases separating them. This CDR3 has 14 amino acids. Germline CDR1 and CDR2: SGHTA and FQGTGA. The CDR3 protein is CASSPHEIADTQYF. For the CDR3, the DNA is TGTGCCAGCAGCCCTCACGAAATAGCCGATACGCAGTATTTT.

Regarding this clone: Different DNA sequences within this sample yield the same CDR3. V is TRBV27 and J is TRBJ1-5; possible D gene TRBD1, 5 bases. The CDR3 covers 13 residues. The V gene lost 6 bases and the J gene lost 4 bases, with 10 bases spanning the gap. From germline, CDR1 is MNHEY and CDR2 SMNVEV (reference sequence). CDR3 region: CASSLTENQPQHF. The CDR3 DNA reads as TGTGCCAGCAGCCTGACAGAGAATCAGCCCCAGCATTTT.

The CDR3: CASSVVQGGGYTF. The CDR3 coding sequence is TGCGCCAGCAGTGTCGTACAGGGCGGTGGCTACACCTTC. V and J are TRBV10-2 and TRBJ1-2; D might be TRBD1 (6 bases). Germline CDR1 WSHSY, CDR2 SAAADI. The germline V and J ends were trimmed by 4 bases and 7 bases, with 13 bases remaining between them. The CDR3 spans 13 residues.

The rearrangement joins TRBV6-5 to TRBJ2-3; a weak D match, TRBD2 (6 bases). CDR3 size: 15 residues. V lost 7 bases and J 3 bases, leaving 17 bases between the germline ends. Germline CDR1 MNHEY, CDR2 SVGAGI. The CDR3 sequence is CASTPPQRETDTQYF. In DNA form, the CDR3 reads TGTGCCAGCACCCCTCCCCAACGGGAGACAGATACGCAGTATTTT.

The rearrangement joins TRBV3-1 (or the pseudogene TRBV3-2) to TRBJ2-1; 8 bases align to TRBD2. This CDR3 is built from 17 residues. The junction had 15 bases not matched to a gene; V was cut back by 3 bases and J by 8 bases. The germline V gene encodes CDR1 LGHDT and CDR2 YNNKEL (reference sequence). CDR3 amino acids: CASSQAGVAGFLDEQFF. CDR3 DNA sequence: TGTGCCAGCAGCCAGGCTGGAGTAGCGGGATTTTTGGATGAGCAGTTCTTC.

The gene calls are TRBV18 and TRBJ1-2; 11 bases are shared with TRBD1. Germline V CDR1 and CDR2: KGHSH, LQKENI. V lost 3 bases to trimming and J lost 4 bases; unmatched junction nucleotides: 10. The CDR3 runs to 17 residues. The CDR3 reads CASSPIPGQGASYGYTF. The DNA for the CDR3 is TGTGCCAGCTCACCTATACCCGGACAGGGGGCGAGCTATGGCTACACCTTC.

The gene calls are TRBV11-2 and TRBJ1-2; perhaps TRBD1 as D (5 bases). CDR1 and CDR2 from the germline V gene are SGHAT and FQNNGV. The length of the CDR3 is 15 residues. Deletions cut 6 bases from V and 4 bases from J, with 18 bases between. CDR3 region: CASRSLVRGSYGYTF. CDR3 sequence (DNA): TGTGCCAGCAGAAGTCTAGTGCGGGGGTCCTATGGCTACACCTTC.

The chain recombines TRBV9 with TRBJ1-1; 12 positions agree with TRBD1. In germline, CDR1 is SGDLS, CDR2 YYNGEE. V gave up 3 bases and J gave up 4 bases; unmatched junction bases: 13. The CDR3 is 18 residues long. In DNA, the CDR3 is TGTGCCAGCAGCGAAACCCCCGGGACAGGGGGCGCAGGCACTGAAGCTTTCTTT. Translation gives CASSETPGTGGAGTEAFF. The full variable domain, rest sourced from reference TRBV9 and TRBJ1-1, is DSGVTQTPKHLITATGQRVTLRCSPRSGDLSVYWYQQSLDQGLQFLIQYYNGEERAKGNILERFSAQQFPDLHSELNLSSLELGDSALYFCASSETPGTGGAGTEAFFGQGTRLTVV.

The CDR3 DNA reads TGTGCCAGTAGTATGGGCAGAGAAAAGTATCAGCCCCAGCATTTT. Its protein product is CASSMGREKYQPQHF. J is TRBJ1-5 and V is TRBV19; D is unresolved. V lost 3 bases and J lost 5, with 14 bases in between. The germline gives CDR1 LNHDA, CDR2 SQIVND (reference sequence). The CDR3 runs 15 residues. The full variable domain, with the rest looked up from reference TRBV19 and TRBJ1-5, is DGGITQSPKYLFRKEGQNVTLSCEQNLNHDAMYWYRQDPGQGLRLIYYSQIVNDFQKGDIAEGYSVSREKKESFPLTVTSAQKNPTAFYLCASSMGREKYQPQHFGDGTRLSIL.

As regards this clone: Within the sample, other DNA sequences also encode this same CDR3. This sequence joins TRBV27 and TRBJ2-1, with 7 bases identical to TRBD2. V gave up 3 bases and J gave up 4 bases; unmatched junction bases: 12. Germline CDR1 MNHEY, CDR2 SMNVEV (reference sequence). The CDR3 contains 17 residues. CDR3 loop: CASSLLVTSLDYNEQFF. The CDR3 bases are TGTGCCAGCAGTTTGCTGGTGACTAGCTTAGATTACAATGAGCAGTTCTTC.

The chain carries TRBV4-1 and TRBJ1-5; 7 bases are shared with TRBD1. Germline-derived CDR1 and CDR2 are MGHRA and YSYEKL. With V trimmed by 4 bases and J by 1 base, 7 bases remained unmatched. The CDR3 is 16 amino acids. The CDR3 DNA follows: TGCGCCAGCAGCCCAGGACAGGAACAAAGCAATCAGCCCCAGCATTTT. It codes for CASSPGQEQSNQPQHF.

DNA of the CDR3: TGTGCCAGCAGCCAAGGATACTCCGCACTCGAGCAGTACTTC. Residues: CASSQGYSALEQYF. The rearrangement uses TRBV4-2 and TRBJ2-7, with D uncertain. Between the trimmed V and J ends, which lost 1 base and 6 bases, there was a span of 13 bases. This CDR3 spans 14 amino acids. CDR1 LGHNA and CDR2 YNFKEQ come from the germline V gene.

CDR3 in DNA: TGTGCCAGCAGCCGTCGGCATTCGGGGGTTAACACCGGGGAGCTGTTTTTT. Translated, it gives CASSRRHSGVNTGELFF. The V and J genes are TRBV5-6 and TRBJ2-2, with a possible D match to TRBD2 (6 bases). The CDR3 consists of 17 residues. Germline CDR1 SGHDT, CDR2 YYEEEE. Trimming left V 4 bases short and J 2 bases short, with 18 bases between.

The chain has TRBV5-1 and TRBJ1-1; no clear D gene. This CDR3 has 14 residues. The germline V and J ends were trimmed by 1 base and 1 base, with 8 bases remaining between them. The germline CDR1 and CDR2 sequences are SGHRS and YFSETQ. The CDR3 here is CASSLLHGNTEAFF. CDR3 bases: TGCGCCAGCAGCTTGCTCCACGGGAACACTGAAGCTTTCTTT.